These 29 T cell receptor beta chains originate from one sample sequenced in a study of a mutant IDH1 vaccine in newly diagnosed glioma (dated by TCRdb to the early 2020s). For these receptors, no antigen is known. Taken with the paper, the label for time point translates to: week 5, during vaccination. Each vaccine dose, consisting of 300 ug of a 20-mer mutant IDH1 peptide in Montanide, was administered subcutaneously with topical imiquimod. The library came from the immunoSEQ multiplex PCR assay. TCRdb's version of the immuneACCESS table is confined to in-frame rearrangements and falls short of the full clone set. An unresolved V gene accounts for under half of the shortfall where checked; the remainder is of unknown origin. Present in this sample are around 49,000 clones, approximately 78% of which were seen just once. The ten largest clones take up roughly 5.6% of the sample. The sequenced sample was PBMCs, obtained from a glioma patient whose treatment included an IDH1 peptide vaccine. These receptors were taken from a man aged 50 to 60 with glioma.

This clone was seen a few times. The chain combines TRBV10-3 with TRBJ2-5; D may be TRBD1 or TRBD2 (6 bases each). CDR3 size: 16 residues. Germline CDR1 is ENHRY and CDR2 is SYGVKD. V lost 0 bases to trimming and J lost 5 bases, with 16 bases between them. This chain's CDR3 is CAISESQGRGGETQYF. CDR3 nucleotide sequence: TGTGCCATCAGTGAGTCCCAGGGCAGGGGAGGCGAGACCCAGTACTTC.

This clone turned up a few times. The chain joins TRBV2 to TRBJ2-3; 9 bases agree with TRBD2. Germline V gene data show CDR1 as SNHLY and CDR2 as FYNNEI. V shed 3 bases, J shed 4 bases, and the junction held 5 bases outside the gene matches. This CDR3 has 15 residues. The CDR3 sequence is CASSDLAGPADTQYF. The CDR3 DNA reads TGTGCCAGCAGTGACCTAGCGGGGCCGGCAGATACGCAGTATTTT. Drawing the rest from reference TRBV2 and TRBJ2-3, the complete variable domain is EPEVTQTPSHQVTQMGQEVILRCVPISNHLYFYWYRQILGQKVEFLVSFYNNEISEKSEIFDDQFSVERPDGSNFTLKIRSTKLEDSAMYFCASSDLAGPADTQYFGPGTRLTVL.

This chain links TRBV18 with TRBJ1-2, with D tentatively TRBD1 (6 bases). Germline values: CDR1 KGHSH, CDR2 LQKENI. The V end lost 4 bases, the J end lost 8 bases, and 14 bases lay between the germline ends. The CDR3 runs to 13 residues. CDR3 nucleotide sequence: TGTGCCAGCTCACACCGGACAGAGCGGGGCTACACCTTC. This translates into CASSHRTERGYTF.

The rearrangement joins TRBV2 to TRBJ2-7; a possible D gene is TRBD2 (5 bases). The CDR3 spans 15 residues. CDR1 is SNHLY and CDR2 is FYNNEI in the germline V gene. With 7 bases removed from V and 6 bases from J, the gap between germline ends came to 22 bases. The CDR3, as DNA: TGTGCCAGCAACGAGGGCCAGAAAACACAAGCCGAGCAGTACTTC. Amino acids: CASNEGQKTQAEQYF. The full variable domain, with the rest looked up from reference TRBV2 and TRBJ2-7, is EPEVTQTPSHQVTQMGQEVILRCVPISNHLYFYWYRQILGQKVEFLVSFYNNEISEKSEIFDDQFSVERPDGSNFTLKIRSTKLEDSAMYFCASNEGQKTQAEQYFGPGTRLTVT.

The chain carries TRBV7-9 and TRBJ2-1; D not certain. The V gene lost 8 bases and the J gene lost 3 bases, with 17 bases spanning the gap. The CDR3 is 15 amino acids. Germline CDR1 SEHNR, CDR2 FQNEAQ (reference sequence). The DNA for the CDR3 is TGTGCCAGCGGGCGATCCGACGTAGGCTACAATGAGCAGTTCTTC. Amino acid sequence: CASGRSDVGYNEQFF.

The chain carries TRBV7-2 and TRBJ2-2; a weak D match, TRBD1 (6 bases). Trimming stripped 5 bases from V and 6 bases from J, with 10 bases between. The germline CDR1 and CDR2 sequences are SGHTA and FQGNSA. This CDR3 is built from 13 residues. The CDR3, as DNA: TGTGCCAGCAGCCTCAGGGGTCCCGGGGAGCTGTTTTTT. It yields the protein CASSLRGPGELFF. The full variable domain, its missing parts supplied by reference TRBV7-2 and TRBJ2-2, is GAGVSQSPSNKVTEKGKDVELRCDPISGHTALYWYRQSLGQGLEFLIYFQGNSAPDKSGLPSDRFSAERTGGSVSTLTIQRTQQEDSAVYLCASSLRGPGELFFGEGSRLTVL.

The chain links TRBV5-1 to TRBJ2-7; D is ambiguous. CDR3 size: 16 residues. The germline CDR1 and CDR2 sequences are SGHRS and YFSETQ. V shed 0 bases and J shed 2 bases, with 15 bases lying between them. CDR3 in DNA: TGCGCCAGCAGCTTGGCCCCCGTCAGAAGTACCTACGAGCAGTACTTC. Translating gives CASSLAPVRSTYEQYF.

The chain couples TRBV6-5 to TRBJ2-7, with a weak D call TRBD1 (5 bases). The CDR3 has 14 residues. Germline loops: CDR1 MNHEY, CDR2 SVGAGI. V was shortened by 6 bases and J by 0 bases, with 12 bases between the two germline ends. Here the CDR3 reads CASSRQFRSYEQYF. CDR3 in DNA: TGTGCCAGCAGCCGACAGTTCCGCTCCTACGAGCAGTACTTC.

V and J are TRBV11-2 and TRBJ2-7; the match to TRBD2 covers 8 bases. Germline V lookup: CDR1 SGHAT, CDR2 FQNNGV. The V gene end was trimmed by 4 bases and the J gene end by 6 bases; junction bases not matched to a gene: 8. The CDR3 is made up of 14 amino acids. CDR3 sequence (DNA): TGTGCCAGCAGCTCCCCCACTAGCGGAGGCGAGCAGTACTTC. Translation gives CASSSPTSGGEQYF.

The chain links TRBV6-5 to TRBJ1-1; no clear D. Trimming cost V 4 bases and J 3 bases, with 15 bases left between them. Germline CDR1 reads MNHEY; CDR2 reads SVGAGI. This CDR3 spans 15 amino acids. CDR3 amino acids: CASSLLSGGDTEAFF. The DNA for the CDR3 is TGTGCCAGCAGTTTGCTGAGCGGCGGTGACACTGAAGCTTTCTTT.

The chain combines TRBV14 with TRBJ1-5; no reliable D call. Germline loops: CDR1 SGHDN, CDR2 FVKESK. The CDR3 loop spans 13 amino acids. The V end lost 1 base, the J end lost 5 bases, and 6 bases lay between the germline ends. The DNA for the CDR3 is TGTGCCAGCAGCCAAGGATTGGATCAGCCCCAGCATTTT. Translated, it gives CASSQGLDQPQHF.

The chain combines TRBV6-1 with TRBJ2-5, with 10 nucleotides matching TRBD1. There are 16 residues in the CDR3. V lost 4 bases, J lost 5 bases, and 10 bases stayed unmatched. Germline CDR1 MNHNS, CDR2 SASEGT. The CDR3 DNA reads TGTGCCAGCAGTGGAGCCGGGACAGGGGACAGGGAGACCCAGTACTTC. Its protein is CASSGAGTGDRETQYF.

The DNA for the CDR3 is TGCGCCAGCAGCCGATTAGACAGCAATGAAAAACTGTTTTTT. Its translation: CASSRLDSNEKLFF. The genes are TRBV5-1 and TRBJ1-4; D is perhaps TRBD1 (5 bases). CDR3 length equals 14 residues. CDR1 and CDR2 from the germline V gene are SGHRS and YFSETQ. V was cut by 4 bases and J by 5 bases, with 12 bases left in between.

The chain combines TRBV4-3 with TRBJ2-3; 7 bases are shared with TRBD2. This CDR3 is 15 amino acids long. The germline V gene encodes CDR1 LGHNA and CDR2 YSLEER. Germline trimming cut 0 bases from V and 5 bases from J; bases unmatched to any gene: 5. The DNA for the CDR3 is TGCGCCAGCAGCCAAGACGGGCAGCGGGGAGATACGCAGTATTTT. Translation: CASSQDGQRGDTQYF.

This chain joins TRBV27 and TRBJ1-4; 8 bases are a match to TRBD1. The CDR3 has 17 residues. Trimming removed 3 bases from V and 4 bases from J; junction bases left unmatched: 10. Germline CDR1 reads MNHEY; CDR2 reads SMNVEV (reference sequence). The CDR3 coding sequence is TGTGCCAGCAGTTTTGGGCAGGGGGCGGGTGGTAATGAAAAACTGTTTTTT. This translates into CASSFGQGAGGNEKLFF.

J is TRBJ1-2 and V is TRBV30, with D perhaps TRBD1 (6 bases). Trimming shortened V by 1 base and J by 8 bases, and 17 bases separated the two germline ends. The germline gives CDR1 GTSNPN, CDR2 SVGIG (reference sequence). The CDR3 has 14 residues. The CDR3 loop reads CAWSGEREQGGYTF. DNA for the CDR3: TGTGCCTGGAGTGGTGAGAGGGAACAGGGAGGCTACACCTTC.

The chain employs TRBV7-9 and TRBJ1-1; 9 bases match TRBD1. Germline lookup yields CDR1 SEHNR and CDR2 FQNEAQ (reference sequence). Trimming cost V 1 base and J 6 bases; bases outside gene matches: 6. The length of the CDR3 is 15 residues. CDR3 loop: CASSLGGQGEAEAFF. The CDR3 DNA is TGTGCCAGCAGCTTAGGGGGACAGGGAGAGGCTGAAGCTTTCTTT.

V usage is TRBV25-1 and J usage is TRBJ2-1, with D unresolved. The germline V and J ends were trimmed by 0 bases and 10 bases, with 4 bases remaining between them. The CDR3 runs 11 residues. Germline assignment: CDR1 MGHDK and CDR2 SYGVNS. The CDR3 DNA sequence: TGTGCCAGCAGTGAATATATGGAGCAGTTCTTC. Amino acids: CASSEYMEQFF.

The V gene is TRBV4-2, the J gene TRBJ1-2; D not resolved. The CDR3 loop spans 14 amino acids. Trimming left V 1 base short and J 8 bases short, with 14 bases between. The germline gives CDR1 LGHNA, CDR2 YNFKEQ. The CDR3 nucleotides are TGTGCCAGCAGCCAAGTCGCGGGATCTGGGGGCTACACCTTC. This translates into CASSQVAGSGGYTF.

DNA of the CDR3: TGTGCCAGCAGTACCCTTCCTTCACCGGGACAGGGTCCTTCTAACTATGGCTACACCTTC. Protein: CASSTLPSPGQGPSNYGYTF. The gene calls are TRBV28 and TRBJ1-2; 9 bases are a match to TRBD1. V was pared by 5 bases and J by 0 bases, with 19 bases of the junction left unmatched. The CDR3 has 20 residues. From germline, CDR1 is MDHEN and CDR2 SYDVKM.

This sequence joins TRBV7-9 and TRBJ1-1; D perhaps matches TRBD1 (6 bases). Germline lookup yields CDR1 SEHNR and CDR2 FQNEAQ (reference sequence). This CDR3 comprises 15 residues. V was pared by 5 bases and J by 5 bases, with 18 bases between. The CDR3 spells CASSPWDTGGTEAFF. The CDR3 DNA sequence: TGTGCCAGCAGCCCCTGGGACACCGGGGGGACTGAAGCTTTCTTT.

The chain is built from TRBV7-2 and TRBJ1-2; D not certain. Germline CDR1 is SGHTA and CDR2 is FQGNSA. The CDR3 loop spans 13 amino acids. V lost 2 bases to trimming and J lost 4 bases, with 8 bases between them. In DNA form, the CDR3 reads TGTGCCAGCAGCTTACAACAAAGCTATGGCTACACCTTC. Protein: CASSLQQSYGYTF.

V is TRBV7-2 and J is TRBJ2-1, with D maybe TRBD1 (5 bases). The germline V gene has CDR1 SGHTA and CDR2 FQGNSA. This CDR3 has 15 amino acids. Trimming cost V 0 bases and J 4 bases, with 10 bases left between them. The CDR3 is CASSLAVGQYNEQFF. The CDR3 region has the DNA TGTGCCAGCAGCTTAGCAGTAGGACAATACAATGAGCAGTTCTTC.

This chain connects TRBV5-6 to TRBJ2-5; 9 nucleotides agree with TRBD2. The CDR3 spans 15 residues. From germline, CDR1 is SGHDT and CDR2 YYEEEE. V dropped 7 bases and J dropped 2; count of bases not matched to a gene: 9. CDR3 nucleotide sequence: TGTGCCAGCGCCTACATAGCGGGGGCTCAAGAGACCCAGTACTTC. Its protein is CASAYIAGAQETQYF. The entire variable domain, with the rest obtained from reference TRBV5-6 and TRBJ2-5, is as follows: DAGVTQSPTHLIKTRGQQVTLRCSPKSGHDTVSWYQQALGQGPQFIFQYYEEEERQRGNFPDRFSGHQFPNYSSELNVNALLLGDSALYLCASAYIAGAQETQYFGPGTRLLVL.

This clone was seen at least ten times. The rearrangement links TRBV4-3 to TRBJ1-4, with D unclear. Germline CDR1 reads LGHNA; CDR2 reads YSLEER. The CDR3 consists of 15 residues. Trimming cost V 4 bases and J 5 bases, with 14 bases left between them. Here the CDR3 reads CASSLSRMTNEKLFF. Written as DNA, the CDR3 is TGCGCCAGCAGCCTGTCTCGCATGACAAATGAAAAACTGTTTTTT.

V usage is TRBV27 and J usage is TRBJ1-4; TRBD1 is a possible D gene (5 bases). CDR3 length equals 16 residues. The germline V and J ends were trimmed by 3 bases and 8 bases, with 19 bases remaining between them. From germline, CDR1 is MNHEY and CDR2 SMNVEV (reference sequence). The CDR3 DNA reads TGTGCCAGCAGTTTTTCTGGAAGGTCCCGGGGGGAAAAACTGTTTTTT. This gives the protein CASSFSGRSRGEKLFF.

The rearrangement joins TRBV9 to TRBJ1-3, with D unresolved. Trimming pared 2 bases from V and 0 bases from J, leaving 9 bases between. The CDR3 runs to 15 residues. Germline V CDR1 and CDR2: SGDLS, YYNGEE. CDR3 sequence: CASSVAGNSGNTIYF. For the CDR3, the DNA is TGTGCCAGCAGCGTGGCCGGTAACTCTGGAAACACCATATATTTT.

Only a few counts were recorded for this clone. V usage is TRBV19 and J usage is TRBJ1-5; D is undetermined. Germline CDR1 and CDR2: LNHDA and SQIVND (reference sequence). V was clipped by 4 bases and J by 1 base, with 8 bases between them. The CDR3 has 14 residues. The CDR3 coding sequence is TGTGCCAGTAGTACTCCTCTGAGCAATCAGCCCCAGCATTTT. Protein: CASSTPLSNQPQHF.

This clone was recorded once. V and J are TRBV20-1 and TRBJ1-1, with no clear D. Germline assignment: CDR1 DFQATT and CDR2 SNEGSKA (reference sequence). This CDR3 has 11 amino acids. V dropped 6 bases and J dropped 8 bases, with 13 bases sitting between them. DNA for the CDR3: TGCAGTGCAAACAGAGCTAACGAAGCTTTCTTT. Protein: CSANRANEAFF.